The entry below describes one T cell receptor beta chain. Germline values: CDR1 SGHVS, CDR2 FQNEAQ. This CDR3 has 15 residues. The ends were cut back, 2 bases at V and 7 bases at J, with 15 bases in the middle. Sequenced by immunoSEQ multiplex PCR; TCRdb stores in-frame clones only, minus some. Among approximately 480,000 clones listed, roughly 89% were seen once. The sample originates from a study of blood T cell repertoires in COVID-19. The J gene is TRBJ2-1, the V gene TRBV7-8; the D gene is possibly TRBD2 (5 bases). The sequencing sample was made of peripheral blood. The TCR comes from a man aged 18 to 30 with COVID-19, enrolled during active disease. CDR3 nucleotides: TGTGCCAGCAGCTTATTGGCTAGCCGAGGTAATGAGCAGTTCTTC. Its translation: CASSLLASRGNEQFF.